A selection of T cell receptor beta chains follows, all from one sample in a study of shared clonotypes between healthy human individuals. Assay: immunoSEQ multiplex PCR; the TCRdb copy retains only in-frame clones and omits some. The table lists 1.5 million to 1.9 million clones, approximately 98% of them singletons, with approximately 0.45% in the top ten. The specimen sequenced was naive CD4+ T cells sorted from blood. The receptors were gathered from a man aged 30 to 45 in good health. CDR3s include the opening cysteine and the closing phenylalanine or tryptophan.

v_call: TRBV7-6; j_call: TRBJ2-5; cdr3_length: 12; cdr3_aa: CASSLIGETQYF
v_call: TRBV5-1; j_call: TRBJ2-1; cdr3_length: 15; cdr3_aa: CASSLGTGVYNEQFF
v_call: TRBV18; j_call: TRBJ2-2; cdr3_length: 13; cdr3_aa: CASSPLDTGELFF
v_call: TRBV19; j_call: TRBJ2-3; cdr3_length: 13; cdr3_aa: CASSTRTTDTQYF
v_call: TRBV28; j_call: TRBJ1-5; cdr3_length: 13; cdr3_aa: CASSWGENQPQHF
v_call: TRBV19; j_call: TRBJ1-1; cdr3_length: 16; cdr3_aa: CASSTRYQEWGTEAFF
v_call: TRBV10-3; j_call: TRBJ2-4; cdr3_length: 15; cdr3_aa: CAISESGTGYDIQYF
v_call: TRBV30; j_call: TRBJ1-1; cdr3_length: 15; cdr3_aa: CAWSLRTGANTEAFF
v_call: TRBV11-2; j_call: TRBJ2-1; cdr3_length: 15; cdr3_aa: CASSLISGIYNEQFF
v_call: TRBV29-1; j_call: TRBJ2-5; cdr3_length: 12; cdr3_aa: CSVGWGLETQYF
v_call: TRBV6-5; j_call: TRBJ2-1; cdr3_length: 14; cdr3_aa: CASRLGQGVYEQFF
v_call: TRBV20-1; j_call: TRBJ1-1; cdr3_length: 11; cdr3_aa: CSATENTEAFF
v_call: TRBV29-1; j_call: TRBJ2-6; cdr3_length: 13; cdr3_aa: CSVAETGANVLTF
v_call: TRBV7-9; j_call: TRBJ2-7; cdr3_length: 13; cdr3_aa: CASSSSGRVEQYF
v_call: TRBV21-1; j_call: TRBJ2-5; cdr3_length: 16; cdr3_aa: CASKSGRTHFQETQYF
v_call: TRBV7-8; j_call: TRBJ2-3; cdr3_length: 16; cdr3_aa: CASSLETGVRTDTQYF
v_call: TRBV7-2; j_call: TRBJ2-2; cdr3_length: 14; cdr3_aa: CASRPSRVPGELFF
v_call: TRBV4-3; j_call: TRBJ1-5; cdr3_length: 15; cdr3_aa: CASSQEQSSDQPQHF
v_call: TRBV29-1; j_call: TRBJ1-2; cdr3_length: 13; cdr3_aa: CSVETGGGNGYTF
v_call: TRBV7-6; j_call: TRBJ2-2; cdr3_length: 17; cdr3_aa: CASSLSGLAANTGELFF
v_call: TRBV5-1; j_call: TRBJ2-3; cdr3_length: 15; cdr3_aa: CASSYLADRTDTQYF
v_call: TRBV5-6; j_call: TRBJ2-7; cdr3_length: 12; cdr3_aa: CASSLGAYEQYF
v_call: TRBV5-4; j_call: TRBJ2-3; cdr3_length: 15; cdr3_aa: CASSFMLGSTDTQYF
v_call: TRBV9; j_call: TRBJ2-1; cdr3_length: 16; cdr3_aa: CASSVVGLAGINEQFF
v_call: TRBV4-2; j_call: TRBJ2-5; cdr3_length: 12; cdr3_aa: CASSQDPQTQYF
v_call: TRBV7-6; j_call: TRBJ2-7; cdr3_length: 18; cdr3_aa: CASSLEGLPSSSYHEQYF
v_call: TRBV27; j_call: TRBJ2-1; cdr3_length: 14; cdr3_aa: CASRSAGGGNEQFF
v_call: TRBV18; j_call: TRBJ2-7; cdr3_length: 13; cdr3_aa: CASSPGVVLEQYF
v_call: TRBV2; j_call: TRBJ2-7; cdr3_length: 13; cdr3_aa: CASRLAGGYEQYF
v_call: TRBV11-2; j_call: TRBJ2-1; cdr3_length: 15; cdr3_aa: CASTTISGSYNEQFF
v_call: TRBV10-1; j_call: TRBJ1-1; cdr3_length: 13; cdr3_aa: CASRKDGNTEAFF
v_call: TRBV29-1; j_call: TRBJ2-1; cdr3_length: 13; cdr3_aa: CSVGSGKRNEQFF
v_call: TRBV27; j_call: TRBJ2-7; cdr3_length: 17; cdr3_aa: CASSVTGRSVSSYEQYF
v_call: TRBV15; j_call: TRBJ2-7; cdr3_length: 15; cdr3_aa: CATSRDPGASYEQYF
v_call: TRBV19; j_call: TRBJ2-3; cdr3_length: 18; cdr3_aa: CASSPARLAGVVSDTQYF
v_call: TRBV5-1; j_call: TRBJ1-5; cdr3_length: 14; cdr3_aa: CASSLGGADQPQHF
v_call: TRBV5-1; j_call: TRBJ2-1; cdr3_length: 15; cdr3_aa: CASSVSGISYNEQFF
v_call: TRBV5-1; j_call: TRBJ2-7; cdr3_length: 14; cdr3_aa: CASSPRTGSYEQYF
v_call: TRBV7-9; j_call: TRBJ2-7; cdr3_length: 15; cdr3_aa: CASSRMTSEDYEQYF
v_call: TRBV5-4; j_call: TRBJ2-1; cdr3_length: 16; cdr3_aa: CASSPPKFGSYNEQFF
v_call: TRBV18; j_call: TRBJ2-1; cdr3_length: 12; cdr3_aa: CASSPDNNEQFF
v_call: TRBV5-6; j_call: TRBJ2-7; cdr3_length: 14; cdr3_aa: CASSLGTRAGEQYF
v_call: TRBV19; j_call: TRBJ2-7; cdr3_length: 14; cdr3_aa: CASSRDRSSYEQYF
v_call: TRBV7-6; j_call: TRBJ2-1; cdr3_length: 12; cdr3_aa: CASSTQSNEQFF
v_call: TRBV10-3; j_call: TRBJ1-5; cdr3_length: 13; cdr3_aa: CAIKAVGNQPQHF
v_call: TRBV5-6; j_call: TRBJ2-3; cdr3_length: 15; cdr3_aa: CASSLGRPSTDTQYF
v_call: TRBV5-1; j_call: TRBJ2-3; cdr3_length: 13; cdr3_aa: CASEREGTDTQYF
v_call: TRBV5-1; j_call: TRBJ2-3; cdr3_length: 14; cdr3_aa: CASKSPFPTDTQYF
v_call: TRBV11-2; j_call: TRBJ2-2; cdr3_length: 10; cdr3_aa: CASSSRELFF
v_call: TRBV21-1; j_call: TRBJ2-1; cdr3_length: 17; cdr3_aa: CASSKVDTLWAYNEQFF
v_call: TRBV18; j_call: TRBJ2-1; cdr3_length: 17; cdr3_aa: CASSPPAWTGGRNEQFF
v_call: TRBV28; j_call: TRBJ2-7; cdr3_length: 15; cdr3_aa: CASRYDRQGRYEQYF